This T cell receptor (beta chain) was obtained from a study of shared clonotypes between healthy human individuals. Measured with immunoSEQ multiplex PCR; TCRdb has only the in-frame clones, and not every one. The sample contains about a million clones, 70% to 80% of which appear only once. The germline V and J ends were trimmed by 0 bases and 0 bases, with 12 bases remaining between them. Germline V gene sequence: CDR1 SGHNT, CDR2 YYREEE (reference sequence). The CDR3 is made up of 16 amino acids. The chain is built from TRBV5-4 and TRBJ1-1; D not resolved. The clonotype was recovered from a man aged 18 to 35 in good health. Some clones in this sample may be carry-over from other donors' samples. Sequencing was performed on memory CD4+ T cells from PBMCs. The subset denotes: CD45RA-negative fraction. The CDR3 DNA is TGTGCCAGCAGCTTGGATCGGGGTTCGGTGAACACTGAAGCTTTCTTT. Its protein product is CASSLDRGSVNTEAFF.